Below, 7 T cell receptor beta chains from the same sample are listed, as sequenced in a study of T cells in localized non-small cell lung cancer. Some clones are missing from TCRdb's copy, which holds only in-frame ones; the method was immunoSEQ multiplex PCR. The data hold roughly 21,000 clones, with roughly 84% observed a single time. The sample here was peripheral blood, taken before any cancer treatment. The receptors stem from a man aged 35 to 69 with stage I lung adenocarcinoma.

The chain uses TRBV6-6 and TRBJ2-1, with D possibly matching TRBD2 (6 bases). From germline, CDR1 is MNHNY and CDR2 SVGAGI (reference sequence). Trimming took 2 bases from V and 4 from J, leaving 12 bases between them. This CDR3 contains 15 residues. The CDR3 DNA follows: TGTGCCAGCAGTTACCTTACGGAGGGTTACAATGAGCAGTTCTTC. Encoded protein: CASSYLTEGYNEQFF.

The chain employs TRBV18 and TRBJ2-2, with a weak D call TRBD2 (5 bases). CDR1 is KGHSH and CDR2 is LQKENI in the germline V gene. There are 16 residues in the CDR3. The V gene lost 1 base and the J gene lost 2 bases, with 11 bases spanning the gap. CDR3 DNA sequence: TGTGCCAGCTCACCACGAGGGATTGGCAACACCGGGGAGCTGTTTTTT. Translation gives CASSPRGIGNTGELFF.

The CDR3 DNA follows: TGCGCCAGCAGCCGGGAGGGGGAGCCTGGAGGCTACACCTTC. As protein: CASSREGEPGGYTF. The chain carries TRBV5-1 and TRBJ1-2, with TRBD1 as a possible D gene (6 bases). The germline V gene has CDR1 SGHRS and CDR2 YFSETQ. V shed 4 bases and J shed 8 bases, with 18 bases lying between them. The CDR3 is made up of 14 amino acids. Together with reference TRBV5-1 and TRBJ1-2, the CDR3 gives the full variable domain: KAGVTQTPRYLIKTRGQQVTLSCSPISGHRSVSWYQQTPGQGLQFLFEYFSETQRNKGNFPGRFSGRQFSNSRSEMNVSTLELGDSALYLCASSREGEPGGYTFGSGTRLTVV.

J is TRBJ2-5 and V is TRBV4-1; the D gene is possibly TRBD2 (5 bases). Germline V lookup: CDR1 MGHRA, CDR2 YSYEKL. The CDR3 runs to 15 residues. Trimming cost V 1 base and J 4 bases, with 13 bases left between them. DNA of the CDR3: TGCGCCAGCAGCCAAGTTGAGTCGAGGGTAGAGACCCAGTACTTC. Protein: CASSQVESRVETQYF.

With regard to this clone: One junction end disagrees with the germline gene, perhaps due to a read error. This chain uses TRBV6-1 with TRBJ2-3, with D unclear. The V gene's germline CDR1 is MNHNS and CDR2 SASEGT. CDR3 length: 17 residues. The CDR3: CASSEVAGNHVTDTQYF. In DNA form, the CDR3 reads TGTGCCAGCAGCGAAGTGGCAGGTAATCACGTCACAGATACGCAGTATTTT.

The chain joins TRBV6-4 to TRBJ2-3; TRBD2 agrees at 10 bases. In germline, CDR1 is MRHNA, CDR2 SNTAGT. This CDR3 has 19 residues. J was trimmed by 0 bases and V by 2 bases; bases with no gene match: 11. The CDR3 is CASSDGLAGDKPSTDTQYF. For the CDR3, the DNA is TGTGCCAGCAGTGACGGGCTAGCGGGAGACAAACCTAGCACAGATACGCAGTATTTT.

The rearrangement joins TRBV15 to TRBJ2-2, with D possibly TRBD1 on 6 matching bases. The CDR3 length is 18 residues. Per germline, CDR1 LNHNV and CDR2 YYDKDF (reference sequence). V was shortened by 1 base and J by 5 bases, with 20 bases between the two germline ends. The CDR3 sequence is CATSRAGRLGARTGELFF. The CDR3 DNA is TGTGCCACCAGCAGAGCCGGGCGGCTGGGGGCAAGGACCGGGGAGCTGTTTTTT.